These T cell receptor beta chains were read from a single sample in a study of blood T cells in healthy people across ages. One entry per CDR3 protein results from TCRdb running MiXCR on the 5' RACE reads. Of about 1.7 million distinct CDR3 sequences detected, over 25% appear once; the ten largest clones hold 7.7%. The sequenced material came from blood. These receptors came from a woman aged 25 to 39 in good health. CDR3s include the opening cysteine and the closing phenylalanine or tryptophan. A D gene is named only where the DNA matches it firmly. Where a row states a size, it is once, few, many or the class of an expanded clone; other rows omit it.

abundance	v_gene	d_gene	j_gene	CDR3aa	CDR3nt
many	TRBV7-6	TRBD1	TRBJ1-2	CASRRTTGDGYTF	TGTGCCAGCAGGAGAACCACAGGGGATGGCTACACCTTC
.	TRBV20-1	TRBD2	TRBJ2-1	CSAQTSGRASEQFF	TGCAGTGCGCAGACTAGCGGGAGGGCCAGTGAGCAGTTCTTC
few	TRBV12-3/TRBV12-4	.	TRBJ2-7	CASSFILRAGQYF	.
.	TRBV5-5	.	TRBJ1-4	CASSWERTSGNEKLFF	TGTGCCAGCAGCTGGGAAAGGACATCTGGTAATGAAAAACTGTTTTTT
.	TRBV20-1	TRBD2	TRBJ2-3	CSARIAGGNTDTQYF	TGCAGTGCTAGAATAGCGGGGGGGAACACAGATACGCAGTATTTT
.	TRBV5-6	.	TRBJ1-4	CASSPWGAGNEKLFF	TGTGCCAGCAGTCCCTGGGGGGCAGGAAATGAAAAACTGTTTTTT
.	TRBV20-1	.	TRBJ2-7	CSANGDYEQYF	TGCAGTGCTAATGGGGACTACGAGCAGTACTTC
few	TRBV20-1	.	TRBJ1-2	CSARDWEGPGYGYTF	TGCAGTGCTAGAGATTGGGAGGGGCCAGGCTATGGCTACACCTTC
few	TRBV5-6	.	TRBJ2-1	CASSSARDTEQFF	TGTGCCAGCAGCTCCGCCAGGGACACCGAGCAGTTCTTC
few	TRBV7-9	TRBD2	TRBJ2-1	CASSPRGIAGERGEQFF	TGTGCCAGCAGCCCGAGGGGGATAGCGGGAGAGAGGGGTGAGCAGTTCTTC
.	TRBV9	.	TRBJ2-5	CASIDSEMVRETQYF	TGTGCCAGCATCGATAGCGAGATGGTTCGGGAGACCCAGTACTTC
.	TRBV12-3/TRBV12-4	.	TRBJ2-5	CASSFGNRETQYF	TGTGCCAGCAGTTTCGGTAATCGAGAGACCCAGTACTTC
many	TRBV7-2	TRBD1	TRBJ1-2	CASSSGQNRGGGYTF	TGTGCCAGCAGCTCCGGTCAAAACAGGGGCGGGGGCTACACCTTC
few	TRBV25-1	.	TRBJ2-6	CASSASLRVGANVLTF	TGTGCCAGCAGTGCCTCGCTAAGGGTTGGGGCCAACGTCCTGACTTTC
few	TRBV12-5	.	TRBJ2-7	CASGVGSGEQYF	TGTGCTAGTGGTGTTGGAAGTGGCGAGCAGTACTTC